This T cell receptor beta chain was found in a study of blood T cell repertoires in COVID-19. On the study more broadly: Nucleic acid was either cDNA or gDNA, and it came from T cells, B-cell-depleted T cells, or PBMCs.

In the authors' methods: Estimates of nucleated cell counts were drawn from the amplification of reference gene primers. This table comes from immunoSEQ multiplex PCR, and its TCRdb copy is limited to in-frame clones, with some not included. V, J and clone size derive from that table, while D and trimming were established from the DNA sequence. The sample has about 160,000 clones; roughly 87% are singletons. From germline, CDR1 is MDHEN and CDR2 SYDVKM. CDR3 length: 14 residues. V lost 4 bases, J lost 7 bases, and 16 bases lay in between. The chain combines TRBV28 with TRBJ1-1, with D unclear. The sample was peripheral blood. This TCR came from a woman aged 60-75 years who had recovered from COVID-19. This chain's CDR3 is CASSSPFGGYEAFF. The CDR3 DNA reads as TGTGCCAGCAGTTCCCCATTCGGCGGGTATGAAGCTTTCTTT.